This T cell receptor (beta chain) was captured in a study of blood T cells in healthy people across ages. Whole-study results and caveats: Strong correlation existed between TCR beta diversity and naive T cell percentage. Long-lived donors carried more naive CD4+ cells and greater diversity than aged donors.

Through a sample-barcoded 5' primer and a J-beta primer mix, a second PCR was run for about 6 to 12 cycles. Each cDNA molecule was tagged by a template-switch adaptor with 12 random nucleotides. TCRdb reprocessed the 5' RACE reads with MiXCR, giving one entry per CDR3 protein. Among 980,000 or so distinct CDR3 sequences listed, approximately 49% were seen once. The count of this clonotype is one. Its antigen is undetermined. Researchers report isolating at least 6.5 million PBMCs per sample. The sequence derives from a man in his thirties or forties in good health. Sequenced: blood.

CDR3 protein: CASSPGLINQPQHF. CDR3 sequence (DNA): TGTGCCAGCAGCCCGGGACTGATTAATCAGCCCCAGCATTTT. The chain links TRBV6-5 to TRBJ1-5; D perhaps matches TRBD1 (5 bases). Germline assignment: CDR1 MNHEY and CDR2 SVGAGI. This CDR3 is built from 14 residues. V gave up 6 bases and J gave up 4 bases, with 13 bases separating them.